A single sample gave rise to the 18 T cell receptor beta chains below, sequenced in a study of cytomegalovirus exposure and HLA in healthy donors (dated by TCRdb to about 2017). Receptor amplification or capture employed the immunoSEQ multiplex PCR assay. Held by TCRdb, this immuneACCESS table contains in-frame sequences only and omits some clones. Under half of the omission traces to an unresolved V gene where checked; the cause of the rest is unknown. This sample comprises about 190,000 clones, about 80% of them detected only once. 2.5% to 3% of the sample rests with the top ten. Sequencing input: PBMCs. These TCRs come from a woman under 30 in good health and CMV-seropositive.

The CDR3 nucleotides are TGTGCCAGCAGCCGTGGACAGGGATGGGGGCAGTACTTC. Translation gives CASSRGQGWGQYF. The rearrangement links TRBV7-9 to TRBJ2-7, with TRBD1 matching 8 bases. V shed 5 bases and J 9 bases; nucleotides not matched to a gene: 9. The CDR3 has 13 residues. The germline gives CDR1 SEHNR, CDR2 FQNEAQ (reference sequence). Looking up the rest from reference TRBV7-9 and TRBJ2-7 gives the full variable domain: DTGVSQNPRHKITKRGQNVTFRCDPISEHNRLYWYRQTLGQGPEFLTYFQNEAQLEKSRLLSDRFSAERPKGSFSTLEIQRTEQGDSAMYLCASSRGQGWGQYFGPGTRLTVT.

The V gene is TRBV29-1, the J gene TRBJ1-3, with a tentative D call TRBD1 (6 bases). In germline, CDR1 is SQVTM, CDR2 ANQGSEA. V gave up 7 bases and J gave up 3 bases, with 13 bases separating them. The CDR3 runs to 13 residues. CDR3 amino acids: CSAVGGSGNTIYF. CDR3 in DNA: TGCAGCGCTGTAGGGGGTAGTGGAAACACCATATATTTT.

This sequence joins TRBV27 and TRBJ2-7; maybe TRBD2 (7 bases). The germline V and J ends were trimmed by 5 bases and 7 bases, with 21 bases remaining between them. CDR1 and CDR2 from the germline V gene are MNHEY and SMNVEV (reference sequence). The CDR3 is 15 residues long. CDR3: CASSQRSGGKGEQYF. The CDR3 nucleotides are TGTGCCAGCAGTCAGAGGTCGGGGGGCAAGGGGGAGCAGTACTTC.

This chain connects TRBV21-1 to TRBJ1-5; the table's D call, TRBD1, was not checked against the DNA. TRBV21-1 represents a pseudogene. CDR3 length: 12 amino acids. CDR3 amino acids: CASSKALGQRVF. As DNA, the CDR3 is TGTGCCAGCAGCAAAGCCCTGGGACAGAGGGTTTTT.

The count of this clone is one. The CDR3 here is CASSHRTGRVGAEAFF. The CDR3 nucleotides read TGCGCCAGCAGCCACCGGACAGGGAGGGTTGGCGCTGAAGCTTTCTTT. The rearrangement links TRBV5-1 to TRBJ1-1, with 8 positions matching TRBD1. Germline CDR1 is SGHRS and CDR2 is YFSETQ. Unmatched junction bases numbered 14, after V lost 4 bases and J lost 6 bases. This CDR3 comprises 16 residues.

CDR3 in amino acids: CASSYGVGQGADTQYF. CDR3 bases: TGTGCCAGCAGTTACGGGGTGGGACAGGGGGCAGATACGCAGTATTTT. The V call is TRBV6-5, the J call TRBJ2-3, with 11 bases identical to TRBD1. CDR1 and CDR2 from the germline V gene are MNHEY and SVGAGI. J gave up 4 bases and V 2 bases, and 5 bases lay outside the gene matches. The length of the CDR3 is 16 residues.

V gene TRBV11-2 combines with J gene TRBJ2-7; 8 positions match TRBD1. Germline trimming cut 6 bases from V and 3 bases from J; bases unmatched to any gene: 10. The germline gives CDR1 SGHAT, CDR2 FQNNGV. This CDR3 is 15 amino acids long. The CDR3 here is CASSSTRTGYYEQYF. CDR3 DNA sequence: TGTGCCAGCAGTTCTACGCGGACAGGGTACTACGAGCAGTACTTC.

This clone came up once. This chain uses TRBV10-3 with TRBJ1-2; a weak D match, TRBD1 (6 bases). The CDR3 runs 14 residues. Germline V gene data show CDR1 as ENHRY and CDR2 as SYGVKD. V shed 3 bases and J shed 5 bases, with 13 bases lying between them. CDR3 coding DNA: TGTGCCATCAGTGACGGACAGAACCATTATGGCTACACCTTC. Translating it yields CAISDGQNHYGYTF.

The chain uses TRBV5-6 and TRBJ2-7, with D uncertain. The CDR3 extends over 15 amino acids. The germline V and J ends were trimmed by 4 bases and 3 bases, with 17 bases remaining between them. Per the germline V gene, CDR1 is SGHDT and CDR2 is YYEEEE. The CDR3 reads CASSRGGEPLYEQYF. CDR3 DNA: TGTGCCAGCAGCCGAGGCGGAGAGCCCCTCTACGAGCAGTACTTC. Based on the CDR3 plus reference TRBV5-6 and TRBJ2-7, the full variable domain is DAGVTQSPTHLIKTRGQQVTLRCSPKSGHDTVSWYQQALGQGPQFIFQYYEEEERQRGNFPDRFSGHQFPNYSSELNVNALLLGDSALYLCASSRGGEPLYEQYFGPGTRLTVT.

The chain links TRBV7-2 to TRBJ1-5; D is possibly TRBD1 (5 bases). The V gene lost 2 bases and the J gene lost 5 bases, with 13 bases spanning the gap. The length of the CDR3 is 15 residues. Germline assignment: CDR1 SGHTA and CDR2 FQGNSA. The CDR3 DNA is TGTGCCAGCAGCTTATTCGCAGGGCGGCATCAGCCCCAGCATTTT. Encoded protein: CASSLFAGRHQPQHF.

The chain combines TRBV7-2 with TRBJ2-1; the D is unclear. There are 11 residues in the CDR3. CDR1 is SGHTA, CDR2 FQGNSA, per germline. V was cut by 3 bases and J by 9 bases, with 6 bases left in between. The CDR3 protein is CASSFLSEQFF. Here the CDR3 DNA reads TGTGCCAGCAGCTTTTTGAGTGAGCAGTTCTTC.

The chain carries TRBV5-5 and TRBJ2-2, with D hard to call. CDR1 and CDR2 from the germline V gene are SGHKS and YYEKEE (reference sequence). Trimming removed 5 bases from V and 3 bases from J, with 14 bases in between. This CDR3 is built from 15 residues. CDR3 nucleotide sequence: TGTGCCAGCAGTTCCCGTCTCTATGACACCGGGGAGCTGTTTTTT. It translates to CASSSRLYDTGELFF.

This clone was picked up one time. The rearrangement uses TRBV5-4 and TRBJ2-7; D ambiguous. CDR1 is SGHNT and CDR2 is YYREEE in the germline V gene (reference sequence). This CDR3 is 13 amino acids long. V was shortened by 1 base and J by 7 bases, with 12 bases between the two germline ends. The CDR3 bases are TGTGCCAGCAGCTTGACCCCTGGCGGTGAGCAGTACTTC. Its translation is CASSLTPGGEQYF.

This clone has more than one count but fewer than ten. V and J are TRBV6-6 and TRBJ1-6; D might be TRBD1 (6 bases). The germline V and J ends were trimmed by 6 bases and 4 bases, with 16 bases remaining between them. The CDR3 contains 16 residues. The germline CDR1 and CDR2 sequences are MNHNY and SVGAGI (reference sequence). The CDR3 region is CASSERTATYNSPLHF. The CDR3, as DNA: TGTGCCAGCAGCGAAAGGACAGCGACGTATAATTCACCCCTCCACTTT.

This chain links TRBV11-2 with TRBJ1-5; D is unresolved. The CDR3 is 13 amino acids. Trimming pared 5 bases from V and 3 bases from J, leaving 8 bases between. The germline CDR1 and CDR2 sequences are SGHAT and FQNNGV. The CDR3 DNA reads TGTGCCAGCAGCGTGGCTTACAATCAGCCCCAGCATTTT. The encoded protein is CASSVAYNQPQHF.

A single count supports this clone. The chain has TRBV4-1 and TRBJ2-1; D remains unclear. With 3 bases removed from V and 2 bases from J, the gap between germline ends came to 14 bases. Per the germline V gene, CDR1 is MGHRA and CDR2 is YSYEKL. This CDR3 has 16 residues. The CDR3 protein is CASSHPVRNPYNEQFF. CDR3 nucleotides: TGCGCCAGCAGCCACCCCGTGAGGAATCCCTACAATGAGCAGTTCTTC.

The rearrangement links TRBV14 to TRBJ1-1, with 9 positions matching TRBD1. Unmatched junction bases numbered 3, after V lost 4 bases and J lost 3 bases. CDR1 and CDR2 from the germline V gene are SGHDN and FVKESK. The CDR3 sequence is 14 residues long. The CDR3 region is CASSRDRAHTEAFF. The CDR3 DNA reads TGTGCCAGCAGCCGGGACAGGGCTCACACTGAAGCTTTCTTT. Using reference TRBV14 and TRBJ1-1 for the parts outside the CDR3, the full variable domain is EAGVTQFPSHSVIEKGQTVTLRCDPISGHDNLYWYRRVMGKEIKFLLHFVKESKQDESGMPNNRFLAERTGGTYSTLKVQPAELEDSGVYFCASSRDRAHTEAFFGQGTRLTVV.

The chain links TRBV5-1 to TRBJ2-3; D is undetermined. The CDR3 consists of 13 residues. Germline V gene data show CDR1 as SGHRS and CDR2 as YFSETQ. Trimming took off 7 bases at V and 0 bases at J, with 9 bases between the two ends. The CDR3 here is CASGGPSTDTQYF. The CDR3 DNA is TGCGCCAGCGGCGGTCCTAGCACAGATACGCAGTATTTT.